This T cell receptor beta chain was sequenced during a study of blood T cell repertoires in COVID-19. Study-wide background: Sites in the United States, Italy and Spain provided acute and convalescent COVID-19 samples. PBMCs, B-cell-depleted T cells, or T cells provided the cDNA or gDNA that made up the material.

In the original workflow: The authors estimated nucleated cell counts from reference gene primer amplification. Sequencing used immunoSEQ multiplex PCR; TCRdb keeps in-frame clones, though not all of them. That table is the source of V, J and clone size, and D and trimming were worked out from the DNA. This sample yields about 300,000 clones, of which approximately 88% are seen a single time; about 1.6% belongs to the top ten. CDR1 is SGHAT and CDR2 is FQNNGV in the germline V gene. The CDR3 runs to 15 residues. After removal of 3 bases from V and 4 bases from J, the junction contained 8 bases not matched to a gene. In Seattle, patients joined the study during active infection and were tracked longitudinally.

Sample: peripheral blood. V usage is TRBV11-2 and J usage is TRBJ2-7; the match to TRBD2 covers 8 bases. This clonotype was obtained from a human donor with COVID-19, enrolled during active disease. The donor label of this sample is uncertain. The CDR3 coding sequence is TGTGCCAGCAGCTTTCCGGGACTAGGGTTTTACGAGCAGTACTTC. Amino acid sequence: CASSFPGLGFYEQYF.